This T cell receptor beta chain was captured in a study of graft-versus-host responses after intestinal transplantation. Assay used: immunoSEQ multiplex PCR; TCRdb lists only in-frame clones, some missing. The sample carries about 51,000 clones, about 89% recorded once. In its sample, this clone was seen once. As yet, its antigen is unknown. The material sequenced was unstimulated CD4+ T cells sorted from spleen or lymph node cells, taken before transplant. This clonotype was obtained from a human donor who was the organ donor for an intestinal transplant.

CDR3 in DNA: TGTGCCAGCAGCCAGAGGGACAGGCTAGCCAAAAACATTCAGTACTTC. This sequence encodes CASSQRDRLAKNIQYF. The rearrangement joins TRBV21-1 to TRBJ2-4; the table's D call TRBD1 went unverified against the DNA. TRBV21-1 is a known pseudogene. The CDR3 runs 16 residues.